This T cell receptor beta chain was captured in a study of beta chain features in type 1 diabetes. This clone has only a few counts. Its matching antigen is unknown. Germline CDR1 and CDR2: SEHNR and FQNEAQ (reference sequence). This CDR3 is built from 15 residues. The V segment lost 3 bases and the J segment 4 bases; nucleotides outside the gene matches: 6. All of the isolated RNA was reverse transcribed, so expressed TCRB transcripts were sequenced. TCRdb's table, derived via immunoSEQ multiplex PCR, lists solely in-frame clones and lacks some. The sample includes about 190,000 clones, approximately 8% of them seen just once. Study observations and caveats: PCR might show a preference for shorter templates, equally across patients and controls. Patients with Type 1 diabetes showed moderately but significantly shorter TCRB CDR3s in all four CD4+ subsets. TCRB repertoires of naive, central memory and Treg cells appeared more similar among patients than among healthy donors.

There was one heparinised blood draw per donor, averaging about 100 mL. This chain connects TRBV7-9 to TRBJ1-3; 7 bases agree with TRBD1. The sample consisted of central memory CD4+ T cells from blood. This sequence originates from a man aged 18 to 29 with type 1 diabetes. Written as DNA, the CDR3 is TGTGCCAGCAGCTTTCTACAGGGGCAAGGAAACACCATATATTTT. Translation gives CASSFLQGQGNTIYF.